This T cell receptor beta chain was retrieved from a study of technical replicates of blood from a handful of donors. This table comes from immunoSEQ multiplex PCR, and its TCRdb copy is limited to in-frame clones, with some not included. Altogether roughly 85,000 clones are present, approximately 95% being singletons, with the ten largest covering over 0.2%. Germline V gene data show CDR1 as SGHDT and CDR2 as YYEEEE. V shed 5 bases, J shed 7 bases, and the junction held 12 bases outside the gene matches. The CDR3 contains 15 residues. The sequence derives from a human donor in good health. The genes are TRBV5-6 and TRBJ2-7; 10 bases are shared with TRBD1. Sequenced sample: T cells isolated from PBMCs. The CDR3 sequence: CASRETGGPFWEQYF. The CDR3, as DNA: TGTGCCAGCAGGGAGACAGGGGGCCCTTTTTGGGAGCAGTACTTC.